This T cell receptor (beta chain) was sequenced for a study of response to subunit inactivated influenza vaccine. General study results and limits: Authors suggested each seasonal flu vaccination may recruit only limited numbers of new T cells.

TCRdb re-derived calls from the RT-PCR reads in MiXCR, one entry per CDR3 protein. The table records 800,000 to 1,000,000 distinct CDR3 sequences, less than 25% of them present only once. This clonotype has a handful of counts. The target antigen is unknown. The germline V gene has CDR1 MDHEN and CDR2 SYDVKM. The CDR3 consists of 14 residues. V gave up 3 bases and J gave up 6 bases, with 15 bases separating them. The chain joins TRBV28 to TRBJ2-7, with D perhaps TRBD1 (5 bases). The material sequenced was PBMCs from blood, taken roughly 5 days after vaccination. This clonotype was obtained from a man aged 45 to 65 who received an inactivated influenza vaccine. The CDR3 region is CASSLVPGPSEQYF. In DNA form, the CDR3 reads TGTGCCAGCAGTTTGGTCCCAGGGCCCAGCGAGCAGTACTTC.